The clone carrying this T cell receptor beta chain was counted many times. The sample originates from a study of T-cell memory formation after mild COVID-19. This CDR3 comprises 14 residues. V was pared by 4 bases and J by 4 bases, with 13 bases between. In TCRdb, the 5' RACE reads were re-called with MiXCR into one record per CDR3 protein. The sample includes about 470,000 distinct CDR3 sequences, roughly 25% seen only once; the top ten take 12%. The sequenced sample was PBMCs or a T cell subset sorted from them (not recorded which). This sequence originates from an adult woman who had mild COVID-19 (a few samples of this study predate the infection). Cell type and time point are not known. The rearrangement links TRBV12-3 or TRBV12-4 to TRBJ1-1, with a possible D match to TRBD1 (6 bases). The CDR3: CASSSTGWGTEAFF. The CDR3 nucleotides are TGTGCCAGCAGTTCTACAGGGTGGGGCACTGAAGCTTTCTTT.